Below, 14 T cell receptor beta chains from the same sample are listed, as sequenced in a study of shared clonotypes between healthy human individuals. TCRdb keeps only in-frame clones here, not all; method: immunoSEQ multiplex PCR. The sample shows about 1,500,000 clones, 95% to 97% of them seen only once. The material sequenced was naive CD4+ T cells sorted from blood. The sample's subset: CD45RA+ positively selected. All receptors derive from a young man in good health.

This clone was seen only once. V is TRBV28 and J is TRBJ1-5; TRBD1 might be the D (5 bases). The V gene's germline CDR1 is MDHEN and CDR2 SYDVKM. The CDR3 is made up of 15 amino acids. Trimming cost V 6 bases and J 5 bases, with 17 bases left between them. In DNA, the CDR3 is TGTGCCAGCAGCCCCTTGGGGCCACCGGATCAGCCCCAGCATTTT. Protein: CASSPLGPPDQPQHF.

As for this clone: Sequence at one end of the junction differs from germline and may be a read error. This rearrangement joins TRBV10-3 to TRBJ2-2; D could derive from TRBD1 or TRBD2 (6 bases each). Per the germline V gene, CDR1 is ENHRY and CDR2 is SYGVKD. This CDR3 spans 13 amino acids. The CDR3 sequence is CGATGARSGELFF. The CDR3 DNA reads TGCGGGGCCACGGGGGCGCGGTCCGGGGAGCTGTTTTTT.

This chain uses TRBV19 with TRBJ2-7; weak D call: TRBD1 (6 bases). Trimming took off 3 bases at V and 2 bases at J, with 11 bases between the two ends. CDR1 and CDR2 (germline): LNHDA, SQIVND (reference sequence). The CDR3 is 14 residues long. The CDR3 nucleotides read TGTGCCAGTAGTATTACACAGGGTCCCTACGAGCAGTACTTC. Its translation is CASSITQGPYEQYF.

This rearrangement joins TRBV10-3 to TRBJ2-7; 12 bases fit TRBD2. The ends lost 6 bases at V and 0 bases at J; junction bases unmatched: 0. Looked up from germline, CDR1 is ENHRY and CDR2 is SYGVKD. The CDR3 covers 14 residues. The CDR3, as DNA: TGTGCCATCAGGACTAGCGGGAGCTCCTACGAGCAGTACTTC. Amino acids: CAIRTSGSSYEQYF.

The chain employs TRBV10-2 and TRBJ2-1, with TRBD1 matching over 9 bases. This CDR3 contains 13 residues. Germline V gene lookup returns CDR1 WSHSY and CDR2 SAAADI. V lost 6 bases, J lost 7 bases, and 4 bases stayed unmatched. The CDR3 DNA sequence: TGCGCCAGCAGGGGACAGGGAGAGAATGAGCAGTTCTTC. Amino acids: CASRGQGENEQFF.

The rearrangement joins TRBV27 to TRBJ1-5; 7 bases align to TRBD1. CDR3 size: 17 residues. The V gene end was trimmed by 3 bases and the J gene end by 0 bases; junction bases not matched to a gene: 8. Germline V gives CDR1 MNHEY, CDR2 SMNVEV (reference sequence). The CDR3 spells CASSFTAGGYSNQPQHF. CDR3 sequence (DNA): TGTGCCAGCAGTTTTACGGCAGGGGGATATAGCAATCAGCCCCAGCATTTT.

This clone was seen only once. The rearrangement joins TRBV2 to TRBJ1-1, with 8 positions matching TRBD1. The V segment lost 10 bases and the J segment 6 bases; nucleotides outside the gene matches: 7. The CDR3 runs to 12 residues. CDR1 is SNHLY and CDR2 is FYNNEI in the germline V gene. CDR3 region: CATLDRGPEAFF. The DNA for the CDR3 is TGTGCCACCCTTGACAGGGGCCCTGAAGCTTTCTTT. The complete variable domain, with remaining parts taken from reference TRBV2 and TRBJ1-1, reads EPEVTQTPSHQVTQMGQEVILRCVPISNHLYFYWYRQILGQKVEFLVSFYNNEISEKSEIFDDQFSVERPDGSNFTLKIRSTKLEDSAMYFCATLDRGPEAFFGQGTRLTVV.

On this clone: The junction departs from germline at one end; a sequencing error may be responsible. The chain couples TRBV18 to TRBJ2-1, with D possibly being TRBD1 (5 bases). The CDR3 runs to 17 residues. Germline CDR1 and CDR2: KGHSH and LQKENI. This CDR3 reads CASSPPNSRTNYNEQFF. CDR3 in DNA: TGTGCCAGCTCACCACCGAATTCGAGGACAAACTACAACGAGCAGTTCTTC.

The CDR3 region has the DNA TGCGCCAGCAGCCCTCGGGGCGGGACAGTGATAAATGAAAAACTGTTTTTT. Protein: CASSPRGGTVINEKLFF. This chain links TRBV5-1 with TRBJ1-4; 7 bases are a match to TRBD1. CDR1 SGHRS and CDR2 YFSETQ come from the germline V gene. The CDR3 spans 17 residues. V gave up 4 bases and J gave up 5 bases; unmatched junction bases: 14.

V is TRBV10-3 and J is TRBJ1-3; TRBD1 agrees at 9 bases. After removal of 5 bases from V and 3 bases from J, the junction contained 5 bases not matched to a gene. This CDR3 comprises 15 residues. Germline V lookup: CDR1 ENHRY, CDR2 SYGVKD. CDR3 protein: CAISKQGASGNTIYF. CDR3 in DNA: TGTGCCATCAGTAAACAGGGGGCGAGTGGAAACACCATATATTTT.

The DNA of the CDR3 is TGTGCCAGCAGTGAAGCGATCTCTTCTAGGAGGGTAGTCTACGAGCAGTACTTC. This codes for CASSEAISSRRVVYEQYF. The chain is built from TRBV2 and TRBJ2-7; maybe TRBD2 (6 bases). Germline V gives CDR1 SNHLY, CDR2 FYNNEI. The length of the CDR3 is 18 residues. Between the trimmed V and J ends, which lost 0 bases and 3 bases, there was a span of 21 bases. The full variable domain, with the rest looked up from reference TRBV2 and TRBJ2-7, is EPEVTQTPSHQVTQMGQEVILRCVPISNHLYFYWYRQILGQKVEFLVSFYNNEISEKSEIFDDQFSVERPDGSNFTLKIRSTKLEDSAMYFCASSEAISSRRVVYEQYFGPGTRLTVT.

This chain connects TRBV2 to TRBJ2-1, with 8 bases that match TRBD2. The CDR3 spans 14 residues. The V gene end was trimmed by 8 bases and the J gene end by 6 bases; junction bases not matched to a gene: 9. Per the germline V gene, CDR1 is SNHLY and CDR2 is FYNNEI. The CDR3 DNA is TGTGCCAGCGCCCGACAGCGGGAGATCAATGAGCAGTTCTTC. Protein sequence: CASARQREINEQFF.

This rearrangement joins TRBV6-1 to TRBJ1-2; TRBD1 might be the D (5 bases). Per germline, CDR1 MNHNS and CDR2 SASEGT. V was shortened by 2 bases and J by 8 bases, with 15 bases between the two germline ends. This CDR3 has 14 residues. The CDR3 loop reads CASSERGTSRGYTF. For the CDR3, the DNA is TGTGCCAGCAGTGAACGGGGGACGTCCCGGGGCTACACCTTC.

The V and J genes are TRBV5-6 and TRBJ1-5; 9 positions agree with TRBD1. The CDR3 spans 17 residues. V gave up 2 bases and J gave up 3 bases; unmatched junction bases: 9. CDR1 and CDR2 (germline): SGHDT, YYEEEE. The CDR3 loop reads CASSLRRGTGSNQPQHF. As DNA, the CDR3 is TGTGCCAGCAGCTTAAGAAGGGGGACAGGGTCCAATCAGCCCCAGCATTTT.